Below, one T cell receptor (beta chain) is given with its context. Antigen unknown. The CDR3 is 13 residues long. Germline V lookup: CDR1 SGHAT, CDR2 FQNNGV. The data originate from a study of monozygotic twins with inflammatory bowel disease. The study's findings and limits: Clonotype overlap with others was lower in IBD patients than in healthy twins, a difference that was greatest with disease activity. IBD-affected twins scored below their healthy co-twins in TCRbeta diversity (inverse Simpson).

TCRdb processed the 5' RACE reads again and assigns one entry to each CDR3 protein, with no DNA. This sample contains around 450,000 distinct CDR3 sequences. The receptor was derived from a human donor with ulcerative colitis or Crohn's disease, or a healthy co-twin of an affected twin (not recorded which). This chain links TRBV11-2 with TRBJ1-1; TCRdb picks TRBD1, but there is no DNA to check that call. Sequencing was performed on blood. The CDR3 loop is CASSRQGYTEAFF.